The rows below give T cell receptor beta chains drawn from one sample of a study of metastatic and nonmetastatic thyroid tumors. TCRdb ran MiXCR on the PCR reads. This table has about 28,000 clones, under 20% appearing once. Sequenced: blood. The receptors were gathered from a female donor with papillary thyroid cancer or a benign thyroid nodule (not recorded which). Some clones in this sample may be carry-over from other donors' samples. CDR3s include the opening cysteine and the closing phenylalanine or tryptophan. Fields, in order: D gene, V gene, clone size, CDR3 length, J gene, CDR3 DNA, CDR3 protein. D genes are given only for firm matches. The listing skips clone size in some rows; elsewhere it reads once, few, many or a size class.

d_call: TRBD1
v_call: TRBV5-4
clone_size: .
cdr3_length: 17
j_call: TRBJ1-2
cdr3_nt: TGTGCCAGCAGCTTGCGGCAGGGGGCCTACCTCTCCTATGGCTACACCTTC
cdr3_aa: CASSLRQGAYLSYGYTF

d_call: .
v_call: TRBV28
clone_size: medium-sized
cdr3_length: 16
j_call: TRBJ1-3
cdr3_nt: TGTGCCAGCGCCCCCGGGGGGTTAGTCTCTGGAAACACCATATATTTT
cdr3_aa: CASAPGGLVSGNTIYF

d_call: .
v_call: TRBV6-1
clone_size: .
cdr3_length: 13
j_call: TRBJ1-2
cdr3_nt: TGTGCCAGCAAGTCTGGGTCGGGCTATGGCTACACCTTC
cdr3_aa: CASKSGSGYGYTF

d_call: TRBD2
v_call: TRBV12-5
clone_size: many
cdr3_length: 13
j_call: TRBJ2-4
cdr3_nt: TGTGCTAGTGCTTTGGGGGGGGTAAACATTCAGTACTTC
cdr3_aa: CASALGGVNIQYF

d_call: .
v_call: TRBV6-1
clone_size: many
cdr3_length: 15
j_call: TRBJ1-4
cdr3_nt: TGTGCCAGCAGTGGAGGGCCAGGAGATAATGAAAAACTGTTTTTT
cdr3_aa: CASSGGPGDNEKLFF

d_call: .
v_call: TRBV19
clone_size: .
cdr3_length: 16
j_call: TRBJ2-3
cdr3_nt: TGTGCCAGTAGTATAAGGGCAGGGGCTTGCACAGATACTCAGTATTTT
cdr3_aa: CASSIRAGACTDTQYF

d_call: TRBD2
v_call: TRBV6-1
clone_size: medium-sized
cdr3_length: 13
j_call: TRBJ2-7
cdr3_nt: TGTGCCACACAGGAGGGACTAGGCTACGAGCAGTACTTC
cdr3_aa: CATQEGLGYEQYF

d_call: .
v_call: TRBV10-2
clone_size: .
cdr3_length: 12
j_call: TRBJ2-7
cdr3_nt: TGCGCCAGCACCACCGGTTCCTACGAGCAGTACTTC
cdr3_aa: CASTTGSYEQYF

d_call: TRBD1
v_call: TRBV20-1
clone_size: many
cdr3_length: 14
j_call: TRBJ1-2
cdr3_nt: TGCAGTGCTAGAGACCCGGGACAGGGGTACGGCTACACCTTC
cdr3_aa: CSARDPGQGYGYTF

d_call: TRBD2
v_call: TRBV12-3/TRBV12-4
clone_size: .
cdr3_length: 14
j_call: TRBJ2-1
cdr3_nt: TGTGCCAGCAGGAGGACTAGCGGATACAATGAGCAGTTCTTC
cdr3_aa: CASRRTSGYNEQFF

d_call: .
v_call: TRBV6-1
clone_size: .
cdr3_length: 12
j_call: TRBJ1-2
cdr3_nt: TGTGCCGTACAGGGTTTTAACTATGGCTACACCTTC
cdr3_aa: CAVQGFNYGYTF

d_call: .
v_call: TRBV9
clone_size: .
cdr3_length: 16
j_call: TRBJ1-2
cdr3_nt: TGTGCTAGCAGCGTAGGTCAGGACAGAGGCTACTATGGCTACACCTTC
cdr3_aa: CASSVGQDRGYYGYTF

d_call: TRBD1
v_call: TRBV10-3
clone_size: many
cdr3_length: 14
j_call: TRBJ1-6
cdr3_nt: TGTGCCATCAGTAGTCCGGGACAGTATTCACCCCTCCACTTT
cdr3_aa: CAISSPGQYSPLHF

d_call: .
v_call: TRBV7-9
clone_size: many
cdr3_length: 15
j_call: TRBJ2-1
cdr3_nt: TGTGCCAGCTTCTTAAGTCCGGAGCTCGAGGATGAGCAGTTCTTC
cdr3_aa: CASFLSPELEDEQFF

d_call: TRBD1
v_call: TRBV7-2
clone_size: .
cdr3_length: 14
j_call: TRBJ2-7
cdr3_nt: TGTGCCAGCAGCCAGGGACAGGGGTGGGACGAGCAGTACTTC
cdr3_aa: CASSQGQGWDEQYF

d_call: .
v_call: TRBV6-5
clone_size: medium-sized
cdr3_length: 16
j_call: TRBJ1-6
cdr3_nt: TGTGCCAGCAGTTACTTTTTGGGACCGGATAATTCACCCCTCCACTTT
cdr3_aa: CASSYFLGPDNSPLHF

d_call: .
v_call: TRBV7-2
clone_size: many
cdr3_length: 15
j_call: TRBJ1-1
cdr3_nt: TGTGCCAGCAGCTTAGCAGGAGGGGGAAACACTGAAGCTTTCTTT
cdr3_aa: CASSLAGGGNTEAFF

d_call: .
v_call: TRBV29-1
clone_size: once
cdr3_length: 13
j_call: TRBJ1-2
cdr3_nt: TGCAGTGCTCCGGGGGGGACGGCCCGGGGCTACACATTC
cdr3_aa: CSAPGGTARGYTF

d_call: .
v_call: TRBV27
clone_size: medium-sized
cdr3_length: 15
j_call: TRBJ1-1
cdr3_nt: TGTGCCAGCAACCTGCATAAGGCGGCGAACACTGAAGCTTTCTTT
cdr3_aa: CASNLHKAANTEAFF

d_call: .
v_call: TRBV9
clone_size: many
cdr3_length: 15
j_call: TRBJ2-7
cdr3_nt: TGTGCCAGCAGTTGGAGGGACAGCAAAGCCTACGAGCAGTACTTC
cdr3_aa: CASSWRDSKAYEQYF

d_call: .
v_call: TRBV5-1
clone_size: many
cdr3_length: 15
j_call: TRBJ2-5
cdr3_nt: TGCGCCAGCAGCTTGGCCGTTACTAGTCAAGAGACCCAGTACTTC
cdr3_aa: CASSLAVTSQETQYF

d_call: TRBD1
v_call: TRBV6-2/TRBV6-3
clone_size: few
cdr3_length: 14
j_call: TRBJ1-2
cdr3_nt: TGTGCCAGCAGTTACAGGGGGCTCGACTATGGCTACACCTTC
cdr3_aa: CASSYRGLDYGYTF